The 21 T cell receptor beta chains reported below all come from one sample, sequenced in a study of T cell repertoires in ileal Crohn's disease. Time point defined: neoterminal ileum biopsy at postoperative endoscopy, about 6 months after surgery. Profiling relied on immunoSEQ multiplex PCR, and the TCRdb table lists in-frame clones only, not all of them. This sample has more than 600 clones; about 92% occur once, and the top ten carry roughly 17%. The sequenced sample consisted of ileal tissue. Receptors originate from an adult with Crohn's disease.

The chain recombines TRBV7-2 with TRBJ2-5, with D unclear. The V and J ends lost 4 bases and 5 bases respectively, with 20 bases between them. Germline V gene sequence: CDR1 SGHTA, CDR2 FQGNSA. The CDR3 is 16 amino acids. CDR3 sequence: CASSSPRPQIWETQYF. CDR3 nucleotides: TGTGCCAGCAGCTCCCCTAGACCCCAGATTTGGGAGACCCAGTACTTC.

V usage is TRBV7-3 and J usage is TRBJ2-3; a weak D match, TRBD2 (6 bases). In germline, CDR1 is SGHTA, CDR2 FQGTGA. V dropped 2 bases and J dropped 1 base, with 10 bases sitting between them. CDR3 length: 15 residues. The CDR3 bases are TGTGCCAGCAGCTTAGCGGGGTCGCGCACAGATACGCAGTATTTT. Encoded protein: CASSLAGSRTDTQYF.

Notes on this clone: The junction shows a germline mismatch at one end, possibly a read error. V gene TRBV19 combines with J gene TRBJ1-1, with a weak D call TRBD1 (5 bases). Germline V gene data show CDR1 as LNHDA and CDR2 as SQIVND (reference sequence). CDR3 length: 16 residues. Written as DNA, the CDR3 is TGTGCCAGTAGAATAGTGGGGGGGAAGGGGTACACTGAAGCTTTCTTT. This encodes CASRIVGGKGYTEAFF.

This clone was detected once. The V call is TRBV11-2, the J call TRBJ2-7, with D hard to call. The germline V gene has CDR1 SGHAT and CDR2 FQNNGV. V was pared by 1 base and J by 2 bases, with 9 bases between. This CDR3 has 14 residues. The CDR3: CASSLVGPTYEQYF. DNA of the CDR3: TGTGCCAGCAGCTTAGTGGGCCCCACCTACGAGCAGTACTTC.

This rearrangement joins TRBV11-2 to TRBJ1-2; D is unclear. The CDR3 sequence is 16 residues long. Germline loops: CDR1 SGHAT, CDR2 FQNNGV. The V end lost 4 bases, the J end lost 4 bases, and 19 bases lay between the germline ends. The CDR3 loop is CASSSFASRKTYGYTF. The CDR3 coding sequence is TGTGCCAGCAGCTCTTTCGCAAGCAGAAAGACCTATGGCTACACCTTC.

This clone was counted a few times. CDR3 nucleotides: TGTGCCAGCAAAGTACACTCCTATAATTCACCCCTCCACTTT. Translated: CASKVHSYNSPLHF. The chain has TRBV27 and TRBJ1-6, with D uncertain. CDR1 MNHEY and CDR2 SMNVEV come from the germline V gene (reference sequence). The CDR3 consists of 14 residues. V lost 7 bases and J 0 bases, leaving 7 bases between the germline ends.

This chain links TRBV19 with TRBJ1-1; 7 positions agree with TRBD1. This CDR3 is built from 14 residues. The V gene's germline CDR1 is LNHDA and CDR2 SQIVND (reference sequence). V shed 5 bases, J shed 3 bases, and the junction held 6 bases outside the gene matches. This chain's CDR3 is CASSGGGLDTEAFF. CDR3 DNA: TGTGCCAGTAGTGGAGGGGGCTTGGACACTGAAGCTTTCTTT. The full variable domain, with the rest looked up from reference TRBV19 and TRBJ1-1, is DGGITQSPKYLFRKEGQNVTLSCEQNLNHDAMYWYRQDPGQGLRLIYYSQIVNDFQKGDIAEGYSVSREKKESFPLTVTSAQKNPTAFYLCASSGGGLDTEAFFGQGTRLTVV.

V usage is TRBV29-1 and J usage is TRBJ1-5; D gene ambiguous. The CDR3 length is 14 residues. The V and J ends lost 4 bases and 5 bases respectively, with 15 bases between them. CDR1 and CDR2 from the germline V gene are SQVTM and ANQGSEA. The CDR3 is CSVAGTRTDQPQHF. The CDR3 coding sequence is TGCAGCGTTGCTGGTACCAGAACGGATCAGCCCCAGCATTTT.

This chain joins TRBV6-5 and TRBJ2-7; 8 nucleotides align to TRBD2. The J segment lost 2 bases and the V segment lost 5 bases, leaving 5 bases of the junction unmatched. From germline, CDR1 is MNHEY and CDR2 SVGAGI. This CDR3 has 14 amino acids. The CDR3 DNA reads TGTGCCAGCAGTCCCGGGGGGGTAACCTACGAGCAGTACTTC. It translates to CASSPGGVTYEQYF.

The chain carries TRBV12-2 and TRBJ2-3; TRBD2 reflects the table's D call only, with no check against the DNA. TRBV12-2 is an annotated pseudogene. The CDR3 sequence is 18 residues long. CDR3 in amino acids: CASRLPSWGGRSTDTQYF. CDR3 nucleotides: TGTGCAAGTCGCTTACCTAGCTGGGGCGGGAGGAGCACAGATACGCAGTATTTT.

The genes are TRBV5-1 and TRBJ1-1, with D perhaps matching TRBD1 (5 bases). Trimming cost V 0 bases and J 1 base, with 16 bases left between them. The CDR3 covers 17 residues. Germline V gives CDR1 SGHRS, CDR2 YFSETQ. The CDR3 DNA sequence: TGCGCCAGCAGCTTGGAATGGGGAGGGGCTGGGAACACTGAAGCTTTCTTT. Protein product: CASSLEWGGAGNTEAFF.

The V and J genes are TRBV6-1 and TRBJ1-2; D not resolved. V was trimmed by 3 bases and J by 8 bases, leaving 10 bases between them. The CDR3 covers 12 residues. Germline-derived CDR1 and CDR2 are MNHNS and SASEGT. The CDR3 sequence is CASSDVGHGYTF. CDR3 nucleotides: TGTGCCAGCAGTGATGTGGGCCACGGCTACACCTTC.

The V and J genes are TRBV5-1 and TRBJ2-3, with TRBD1 identical over 9 bases. The CDR3 extends over 18 amino acids. Germline CDR1 is SGHRS and CDR2 is YFSETQ. V lost 2 bases and J lost 2; bases outside the gene matches: 12. CDR3 coding DNA: TGCGCCAGCAGCTTTCAATCTCCCGGGGACAGGGTCACAGATACGCAGTATTTT. It codes for CASSFQSPGDRVTDTQYF.

The chain is built from TRBV5-1 and TRBJ1-2; TRBD1 matches 9 bases. Germline-derived CDR1 and CDR2 are SGHRS and YFSETQ. V shed 4 bases, J shed 8 bases, and the junction held 6 bases outside the gene matches. The CDR3 runs to 13 residues. CDR3 sequence (DNA): TGCGCCAGCAGCCTTAGACAGGGGGACGGCTACACCTTC. Translating it yields CASSLRQGDGYTF.

V usage is TRBV28 and J usage is TRBJ1-5, with 7 bases matching TRBD1. CDR3 size: 15 residues. In germline, CDR1 is MDHEN, CDR2 SYDVKM. V dropped 7 bases and J dropped 1; count of bases not matched to a gene: 7. The CDR3 DNA is TGTGCCAGCACCTACAGGGGATGGAGCAATCAGCCCCAGCATTTT. This sequence encodes CASTYRGWSNQPQHF.

The chain carries TRBV27 and TRBJ2-7; 8 positions match TRBD2. The V gene end was trimmed by 3 bases and the J gene end by 3 bases; junction bases not matched to a gene: 4. Germline V lookup: CDR1 MNHEY, CDR2 SMNVEV (reference sequence). The CDR3 loop spans 14 amino acids. The DNA of the CDR3 is TGTGCCAGCAGTTTGGAAGCGGGAGACTACGAGCAGTACTTC. It codes for CASSLEAGDYEQYF.

V and J are TRBV2 and TRBJ2-5; D may be TRBD2 (6 bases). The length of the CDR3 is 13 residues. Trimming left V 6 bases short and J 2 bases short, with 10 bases between. Germline values: CDR1 SNHLY, CDR2 FYNNEI. CDR3 nucleotide sequence: TGTGCCAGCAGCGTGACTAGGCAAGAGACCCAGTACTTC. Amino acids: CASSVTRQETQYF.

This clone appeared once. The rearrangement links TRBV6-5 to TRBJ1-2; possible D gene TRBD1, 5 bases. Germline lookup yields CDR1 MNHEY and CDR2 SVGAGI. Trimming took off 6 bases at V and 5 bases at J, with 16 bases between the two ends. CDR3 length: 14 residues. CDR3 coding DNA: TGTGCCAGCAGCCGGCAGGGATTGGATTATGGCTACACCTTC. Translated, it gives CASSRQGLDYGYTF.

This chain uses TRBV5-4 with TRBJ1-2; tentative D call: TRBD1 (6 bases). The V end was cut by 4 bases, the J end by 8 bases, with 15 bases between. The V gene's germline CDR1 is SGHNT and CDR2 YYREEE (reference sequence). CDR3 length: 13 residues. CDR3 nucleotides: TGTGCCAGCAGCCCGGAGGGGGGGAAAGGCTACACCTTC. It codes for CASSPEGGKGYTF.

The rearrangement uses TRBV9 and TRBJ2-1; D gene ambiguous. Trimming took off 1 base at V and 0 bases at J, with 14 bases between the two ends. The CDR3 is 17 amino acids. CDR1 and CDR2 (germline): SGDLS, YYNGEE. The CDR3, as DNA: TGTGCCAGCAGCGTAATCCCAGGACCCAGCTCCTACAATGAGCAGTTCTTC. It translates to CASSVIPGPSSYNEQFF. The variable domain in full, completed from reference TRBV9 and TRBJ2-1, reads DSGVTQTPKHLITATGQRVTLRCSPRSGDLSVYWYQQSLDQGLQFLIQYYNGEERAKGNILERFSAQQFPDLHSELNLSSLELGDSALYFCASSVIPGPSSYNEQFFGPGTRLTVL.

This chain links TRBV5-1 with TRBJ2-3; the match to TRBD1 covers 8 bases. V lost 4 bases, J lost 0 bases, and 7 bases stayed unmatched. Germline assignment: CDR1 SGHRS and CDR2 YFSETQ. CDR3 length equals 16 residues. CDR3 nucleotides: TGCGCCAGCAGCCGGACAGGGTGGGGGAGCACAGATACGCAGTATTTT. It encodes CASSRTGWGSTDTQYF.